This TCR beta chain emerged from a study of blood T cell repertoires in COVID-19. In the original analysis: How many nucleated cells were present was estimated from reference gene primer amplification. Produced via immunoSEQ multiplex PCR; TCRdb's table is partial and in-frame only. The V and J calls and clone size come from that table; D and trimming were worked out from the DNA. The sample shows 200,000 to 250,000 clones, approximately 85% of them seen only once. Per the germline V gene, CDR1 is SGHRS and CDR2 is YFSETQ. V lost 0 bases and J 4 bases, leaving 13 bases between the germline ends. The CDR3 sequence is 15 residues long.

V usage is TRBV5-1 and J usage is TRBJ1-1; no clear D. What was sequenced was peripheral blood. The sequence was obtained from a man aged 35 to 55 with acute or convalescent COVID-19. The CDR3 nucleotides read TGCGCCAGCAGCTTGGGCCCTAGTGCTCTCACTGAAGCTTTCTTT. This encodes CASSLGPSALTEAFF.